The clone carrying this T cell receptor (beta chain) has a handful of counts. This entry is derived from a study of CD8 T cells in Susac syndrome. Reverse transcription used about 0.45 to 1 ug RNA and random hexamers. TCRdb reprocessed the immunoSEQ multiplex PCR reads with MiXCR, giving one entry per CDR3 protein. Of about 300,000 distinct CDR3 sequences listed, approximately 90% were seen once; the top ten hold 0.065%. There are 11 residues in the CDR3. Trimming left V 7 bases short and J 1 base short, with 4 bases between. Germline CDR1 reads MNHEY; CDR2 reads SVGEGT. V usage is TRBV6-2 or TRBV6-3 and J usage is TRBJ1-1, with no clear D. Sequencing used CD4+ T cells from PBMCs. The source is a human donor with multiple sclerosis. This chain's CDR3 is CASTGNTEAFF. The CDR3 DNA sequence: TGTGCCAGCACAGGGAACACTGAAGCTTTCTTT.